A single sample gave rise to the 23 T cell receptor beta chains below, sequenced in a study of neurological immune-mediated disorders. Using its own MiXCR run on the 5' RACE reads, TCRdb lists one record per CDR3 protein. The data hold approximately 30,000 distinct CDR3 sequences, with under 8% observed a single time. The sequenced sample consisted of PBMCs. These TCRs come from a woman between 50 and 59 years old in good health.

The sample holds many counts of this clonotype. The rearrangement links TRBV9 to TRBJ2-5; perhaps TRBD2 as D (5 bases). Germline V gene sequence: CDR1 SGDLS, CDR2 YYNGEE. Trimming took 0 bases from V and 7 from J, leaving 16 bases between them. CDR3 length: 15 amino acids. CDR3 protein: CASSVEEGVMGTQYF. CDR3 sequence (DNA): TGTGCCAGCAGCGTAGAAGAGGGAGTTATGGGGACCCAGTACTTC. The complete variable domain, with remaining parts taken from reference TRBV9 and TRBJ2-5, reads DSGVTQTPKHLITATGQRVTLRCSPRSGDLSVYWYQQSLDQGLQFLIQYYNGEERAKGNILERFSAQQFPDLHSELNLSSLELGDSALYFCASSVEEGVMGTQYFGPGTRLLVL.

This clonotype has at least ten counts. The chain combines TRBV12-3 or TRBV12-4 with TRBJ1-5; possible D gene TRBD1, 6 bases. This CDR3 spans 13 amino acids. Trimming left V 6 bases short and J 6 bases short, with 12 bases between. The CDR3 spells CASRGGAGQPQHF. In DNA form, the CDR3 reads TGTGCCAGCAGGGGGGGGGCCGGTCAGCCCCAGCATTTT.

This clonotype was observed at least ten times. The chain combines TRBV10-3 with TRBJ2-7; D is possibly TRBD2 (6 bases). V was clipped by 10 bases and J by 7 bases, with 17 bases between them. The length of the CDR3 is 12 residues. Germline CDR1 and CDR2: ENHRY and SYGVKD. Written as DNA, the CDR3 is TGTGCCACGGTGGGGGGAAGAGGGGAGCAGTACTTC. This encodes CATVGGRGEQYF.

In its sample, this clonotype was seen many times. The CDR3 bases are TGTGCCAGCAGCCAGAGCGGGGGGGCATCTTTTAATGAGCAGTTCTTC. As protein: CASSQSGGASFNEQFF. The chain links TRBV7-2 to TRBJ2-1; 10 bases align to TRBD2. CDR1 and CDR2 (germline): SGHTA, FQGNSA. Trimming took 5 bases from V and 7 from J; bases not matched to a gene: 11. The CDR3 has 16 residues.

By share, this clonotype ranks as medium-sized. V is TRBV5-6 and J is TRBJ2-2; 9 nucleotides line up with TRBD1. The CDR3 loop spans 17 amino acids. V lost 2 bases, J lost 6 bases, and 11 bases stayed unmatched. Germline assignment: CDR1 SGHDT and CDR2 YYEEEE. The chain's CDR3 is CASSFQTGGNLAGELFF. The CDR3 DNA reads as TGTGCCAGCAGCTTTCAAACAGGGGGCAATTTGGCCGGGGAGCTGTTTTTT.

This clonotype has ten or more counts. The rearrangement links TRBV24-1 to TRBJ2-2; a weak D match, TRBD1 (5 bases). Trimming left V 4 bases short and J 4 bases short, with 12 bases between. The CDR3 contains 15 residues. Germline V lookup: CDR1 KGHDR, CDR2 SFDVKD. The chain's CDR3 is CATSETTGITGELFF. CDR3 nucleotide sequence: TGTGCCACCAGTGAGACAACAGGAATCACCGGGGAGCTGTTTTTT.

This clonotype was detected many times. V is TRBV7-6 and J is TRBJ1-2, with no clear D. From germline, CDR1 is SGHVS and CDR2 FNYEAQ. V dropped 5 bases and J dropped 1 base, with 8 bases sitting between them. This CDR3 comprises 13 residues. In DNA form, the CDR3 reads TGTGCCAGCAGCCCACAAGATAACTATGGCTACACCTTC. Translated: CASSPQDNYGYTF.

By share of the sample, this clonotype is medium-sized (0.01 to 0.1%). The chain carries TRBV20-1 and TRBJ2-3; 10 positions agree with TRBD2. The CDR3 runs 14 residues. V lost 1 base to trimming and J lost 5 bases; unmatched junction nucleotides: 3. CDR1 and CDR2 from the germline V gene are DFQATT and SNEGSKA (reference sequence). The CDR3 DNA reads as TGCAGTGCTAGAGTGTCTAGCGGGGGAGATACGCAGTATTTT. Encoded protein: CSARVSSGGDTQYF.

The table lists this clonotype with many counts. This CDR3 is CAISEGEVNIQYF. The CDR3, as DNA: TGTGCCATCAGTGAGGGAGAAGTGAACATTCAGTACTTC. The chain is built from TRBV10-3 and TRBJ2-4; no clear D gene. The CDR3 extends over 13 amino acids. Trimming left V 2 bases short and J 7 bases short, with 9 bases between. The germline V gene encodes CDR1 ENHRY and CDR2 SYGVKD.

This clonotype was seen many times. The gene calls are TRBV4-3 and TRBJ1-1; no reliable D call. V lost 0 bases to trimming and J lost 1 base, with 9 bases between them. Germline V lookup: CDR1 LGHNA, CDR2 YSLEER. The CDR3 is 15 residues long. CDR3 protein: CASSQDSTQNTEAFF. DNA for the CDR3: TGCGCCAGCAGCCAAGATTCGACGCAGAACACTGAAGCTTTCTTT.

This clonotype showed up many times. The rearrangement links TRBV7-8 to TRBJ1-2, with no clear D. Trimming took off 8 bases at V and 7 bases at J, with 11 bases between the two ends. The CDR3 contains 11 residues. The germline CDR1 and CDR2 sequences are SGHVS and FQNEAQ. The CDR3 sequence: CASQDAGGYTF. In DNA form, the CDR3 reads TGTGCCAGCCAAGACGCGGGTGGCTACACCTTC.

This chain links TRBV27 with TRBJ2-7, with D maybe TRBD2 (6 bases). The CDR3 loop spans 17 amino acids. CDR1 is MNHEY, CDR2 SMNVEV, per germline (reference sequence). Trimming pared 8 bases from V and 5 bases from J, leaving 28 bases between. The CDR3 spells CASAPPTSSILAHEQYF. In DNA, the CDR3 is TGTGCCAGCGCACCACCGACTAGTAGTATCCTAGCCCACGAGCAGTACTTC.

Many counts were recorded for this clonotype. The chain links TRBV11-2 to TRBJ1-5, with D maybe TRBD1 (5 bases). Germline loops: CDR1 SGHAT, CDR2 FQNNGV. CDR3 length: 15 residues. V gave up 0 bases and J gave up 4 bases, with 10 bases separating them. CDR3 sequence: CASSLDPGRNQPQHF. In DNA, the CDR3 is TGTGCCAGCAGCTTAGATCCAGGGAGGAATCAGCCCCAGCATTTT.

The table lists this clonotype with many counts. The V and J genes are TRBV7-7 and TRBJ2-3, with D perhaps TRBD2 (7 bases). The CDR3 covers 15 residues. Germline V CDR1 and CDR2: SSHAT, FNYEAQ (reference sequence). Trimming removed 5 bases from V and 11 bases from J, with 23 bases in between. The CDR3 region is CASSPGLGGGERQYF. Written as DNA, the CDR3 is TGTGCCAGCAGCCCAGGACTAGGAGGGGGAGAGAGGCAGTATTTT.

This clonotype was seen repeatedly, ten times or more. The J gene is TRBJ2-1, the V gene TRBV20-1, with D tentatively TRBD1 or TRBD2 (5 bases each). V dropped 1 base and J dropped 12 bases, with 22 bases sitting between them. The CDR3 totals 15 residues. Germline V gives CDR1 DFQATT, CDR2 SNEGSKA (reference sequence). CDR3 protein: CSARAGGRKVQGQFF. Written as DNA, the CDR3 is TGCAGTGCTAGAGCTGGGGGACGCAAAGTGCAAGGGCAGTTCTTC.

This clonotype was counted ten times or more. This chain joins TRBV5-4 and TRBJ2-6, with D possibly matching TRBD2 (5 bases). Germline V lookup: CDR1 SGHNT, CDR2 YYREEE (reference sequence). V dropped 4 bases and J dropped 1 base, with 12 bases sitting between them. The length of the CDR3 is 16 residues. The CDR3: CASSPPGDSGANVLTF. The CDR3 DNA reads TGTGCCAGCAGCCCCCCCGGGGATTCTGGGGCCAACGTCCTGACTTTC.

This clonotype came up once. At one end the junction does not follow the germline gene, possibly because of a read error. The chain links TRBV7-8 to TRBJ1-5; D is undetermined. CDR3 length: 14 amino acids. Germline V gene sequence: CDR1 SGHVS, CDR2 FQNEAQ. The CDR3 reads CVSSYMSGDQPQHF. As DNA, the CDR3 is TGTGTCAGCAGCTACATGTCCGGGGATCAGCCCCAGCATTTT.

This clonotype rates as medium-sized (0.01 to 0.1%). The genes are TRBV24-1 and TRBJ2-3; 11 bases map to TRBD2. V was clipped by 10 bases and J by 2 bases; unmatched bases: 1. The CDR3 is made up of 13 amino acids. Looked up from germline, CDR1 is KGHDR and CDR2 is SFDVKD. The CDR3 coding sequence is TGTGCCACTAGCGGGAGGGCCACAGATACGCAGTATTTT. It is translated as CATSGRATDTQYF.

This clonotype occurred many times. The chain recombines TRBV7-8 with TRBJ2-2; tentatively, D is TRBD1 (6 bases). This CDR3 contains 16 residues. The V end lost 0 bases, the J end lost 5 bases, and 13 bases lay between the germline ends. Germline values: CDR1 SGHVS, CDR2 FQNEAQ. CDR3 coding DNA: TGTGCCAGCAGCTTAGCAGTAGGGGGTCTTACCGGGGAGCTGTTTTTT. Its protein is CASSLAVGGLTGELFF.

This clonotype has at least ten counts. The gene calls are TRBV6-5 and TRBJ1-5; D uncertain. The germline CDR1 and CDR2 sequences are MNHEY and SVGAGI. Trimming pared 10 bases from V and 2 bases from J, leaving 18 bases between. The CDR3 length is 15 residues. This chain's CDR3 is CATRRATDGNQPQHF. CDR3 in DNA: TGTGCCACCAGGCGGGCCACTGACGGCAATCAGCCCCAGCATTTT.

This clonotype appeared many times. J is TRBJ1-5 and V is TRBV6-2 or TRBV6-3, with D hard to call. V lost 7 bases and J lost 6, with 16 bases in between. Per germline, CDR1 MNHEY and CDR2 SVGEGT. The CDR3 consists of 14 residues. CDR3 in DNA: TGTGCCAGCATCAAGGAAGGGTTTAGTCAGCCCCAGCATTTT. Protein: CASIKEGFSQPQHF.

This clonotype was seen repeatedly, ten times or more. The chain carries TRBV5-1 and TRBJ1-4; TRBD1 matches at 7 bases. After removal of 0 bases from V and 2 bases from J, the junction contained 4 bases not matched to a gene. Germline CDR1 and CDR2: SGHRS and YFSETQ. The length of the CDR3 is 16 residues. The CDR3 nucleotides read TGCGCCAGCAGCTTGGAGGGGGCGGTGACTAATGAAAAACTGTTTTTT. As protein: CASSLEGAVTNEKLFF.

This clonotype was counted many times. This chain joins TRBV11-2 and TRBJ2-3; D may correspond to TRBD1 or TRBD2 (6 bases each). Trimming left V 3 bases short and J 4 bases short, with 23 bases between. The CDR3 runs 18 residues. CDR1 is SGHAT and CDR2 is FQNNGV in the germline V gene. DNA for the CDR3: TGTGCCAGCAGCTTTTATTTGCCAGGGGCAGGGGAGGCAGATACGCAGTATTTT. Protein sequence: CASSFYLPGAGEADTQYF.